The 15 T cell receptor beta chains in this list originate from one sample, sequenced in a study of monozygotic twins with inflammatory bowel disease. TCRdb re-called the 5' RACE reads and catalogs CDR3 proteins one per entry, DNA excluded. The sample has 93,000 or so distinct CDR3 sequences. The specimen was blood. These receptor sequences come from a human donor with ulcerative colitis or Crohn's disease, or a healthy co-twin of an affected twin (not recorded which).

This chain joins TRBV6-1 and TRBJ2-3; as DNA is missing, the TRBD1 call by TCRdb cannot be tested. Germline V gene sequence: CDR1 MNHNS, CDR2 SASEGT. The CDR3 sequence is 14 residues long. The CDR3: CASNLGGGTDTQYF.

This chain joins TRBV5-6 and TRBJ1-1; TCRdb's D call of TRBD1 is untestable without DNA. This CDR3 has 13 amino acids. Germline V gene sequence: CDR1 SGHDT, CDR2 YYEEEE. The CDR3 sequence: CASRDSMNTEAFF.

The rearrangement uses TRBV6-6 and TRBJ2-7; the D call from TCRdb, TRBD2, cannot be confirmed without DNA. There are 13 residues in the CDR3. The germline V gene has CDR1 MNHNY and CDR2 SVGAGI (reference sequence). This CDR3 is CASSPTSGYEQYF.

V and J are TRBV4-2 and TRBJ2-1; TCRdb reports TRBD2, a call that lacks DNA to check it against. Germline-derived CDR1 and CDR2 are LGHNA and YNFKEQ. The CDR3 spans 16 residues. CDR3 sequence: CASSQEGLVSYNEQFF.

The chain links TRBV3-1 to TRBJ2-7; TCRdb indicates TRBD2, and absent DNA this call remains unverified. The CDR3 sequence is 18 residues long. Germline V gene sequence: CDR1 LGHDT, CDR2 YNNKEL (reference sequence). CDR3 in amino acids: CASSHIGTSGGSPYEQYF.

The chain is built from TRBV27 and TRBJ2-1; no DNA is available, so the TRBD1 call from TCRdb remains unchecked. Germline CDR1 MNHEY, CDR2 SMNVEV (reference sequence). The CDR3 runs 12 residues. Here the CDR3 reads CASSSLNCEQFF.

The CDR3 here is CASSARQTATYEQYF. The V call is TRBV19, the J call TRBJ2-7; TCRdb's D call of TRBD1 is untestable without DNA. The V gene's germline CDR1 is LNHDA and CDR2 SQIVND (reference sequence). The CDR3 is 15 amino acids.

The chain is built from TRBV7-2 and TRBJ1-1. This CDR3 has 14 residues. Germline assignment: CDR1 SGHTA and CDR2 FQGNSA. CDR3 in amino acids: CASSLNGLNTEAFF.

CDR3 loop: CASSLLSTDTQYF. The V call is TRBV27, the J call TRBJ2-3. The germline CDR1 and CDR2 sequences are MNHEY and SMNVEV (reference sequence). CDR3 size: 13 residues.

This sequence joins TRBV4-2 and TRBJ2-3; TCRdb reports TRBD1, a call that lacks DNA to check it against. The CDR3 extends over 14 amino acids. Germline CDR1 and CDR2: LGHNA and YNFKEQ. CDR3 in amino acids: CASSQDPGADTQYF.

V and J are TRBV20-1 and TRBJ2-7; the D gene TCRdb calls, TRBD1, cannot be checked with no DNA. Germline V lookup: CDR1 DFQATT, CDR2 SNEGSKA (reference sequence). The CDR3 consists of 13 residues. This CDR3 is CSAYLYSTYEQYF.

This chain links TRBV20-1 with TRBJ2-1; TCRdb's D call of TRBD2 is untestable without DNA. Germline-derived CDR1 and CDR2 are DFQATT and SNEGSKA (reference sequence). The CDR3 consists of 16 residues. This chain's CDR3 is CSAPVPRISGYNEQFF.

This chain uses TRBV4-3 with TRBJ1-4; TCRdb's assignment of TRBD1 cannot be checked, as there is no DNA. Germline lookup yields CDR1 LGHNA and CDR2 YSLEER. CDR3 length equals 15 residues. This chain's CDR3 is CASSQGRGAGEKLFF.

The J gene is TRBJ2-7, the V gene TRBV20-1; the D call of TRBD2 rests on TCRdb alone, since no DNA is present to check it. CDR3 length: 12 amino acids. Germline CDR1 is DFQATT and CDR2 is SNEGSKA (reference sequence). The CDR3 sequence is CSASSGNFEQYF.

The chain is built from TRBV3-1 and TRBJ1-1. Per germline, CDR1 LGHDT and CDR2 YNNKEL (reference sequence). This CDR3 is 17 amino acids long. The CDR3 sequence: CASSQQNPGTYGTEAFF.